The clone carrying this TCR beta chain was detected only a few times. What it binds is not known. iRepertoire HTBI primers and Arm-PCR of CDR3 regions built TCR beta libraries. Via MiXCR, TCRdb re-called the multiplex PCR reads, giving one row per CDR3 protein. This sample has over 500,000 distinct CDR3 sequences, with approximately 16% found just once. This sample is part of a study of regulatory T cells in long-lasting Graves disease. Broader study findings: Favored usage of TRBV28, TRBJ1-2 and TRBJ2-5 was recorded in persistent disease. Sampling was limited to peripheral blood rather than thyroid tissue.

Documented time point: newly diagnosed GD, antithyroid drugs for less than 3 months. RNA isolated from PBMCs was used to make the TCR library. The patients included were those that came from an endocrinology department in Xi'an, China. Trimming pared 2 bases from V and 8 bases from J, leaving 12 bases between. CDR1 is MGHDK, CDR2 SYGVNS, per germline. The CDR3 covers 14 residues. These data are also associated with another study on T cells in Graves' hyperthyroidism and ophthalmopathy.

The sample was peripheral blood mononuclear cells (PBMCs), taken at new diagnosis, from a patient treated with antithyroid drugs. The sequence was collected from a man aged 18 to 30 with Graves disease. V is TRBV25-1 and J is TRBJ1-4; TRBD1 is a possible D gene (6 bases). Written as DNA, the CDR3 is TGTGCCAGCAGTGAAATCGGGGGGCTCGAAAAACTGTTTTTT. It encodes CASSEIGGLEKLFF.